These 29 T cell receptor beta chains were sequenced from one sample in a study of graft-versus-host responses after intestinal transplantation. Their cognate antigens are unknown. Using immunoSEQ multiplex PCR, the repertoire was profiled, and TCRdb retains in-frame clones only, with some absent. Counted here are over 100,000 clones, around 92% occurring once; the ten biggest clones make up less than 1.5%. The sequencing here drew on unstimulated CD8+ T cells sorted from spleen or lymph node cells, taken before transplant. Receptors were obtained from a human donor who was the organ donor for an intestinal transplant.

This clone was found once. This chain links TRBV15 with TRBJ2-6, with D perhaps TRBD1 or TRBD2 (6 bases each). Trimming took off 0 bases at V and 0 bases at J, with 15 bases between the two ends. The germline CDR1 and CDR2 sequences are LNHNV and YYDKDF (reference sequence). This CDR3 has 19 residues. This CDR3 reads CATSRDMGGRASGANVLTF. CDR3 nucleotides: TGTGCCACCAGCAGAGATATGGGGGGCCGAGCCTCTGGGGCCAACGTCCTGACTTTC.

CDR3 nucleotides: TGTGCCAGCAGTTTACGACAGGGTGGCGAAAAACTGTTTTTT. Translation gives CASSLRQGGEKLFF. V and J are TRBV27 and TRBJ1-4; 7 nucleotides match TRBD1. Looked up from germline, CDR1 is MNHEY and CDR2 is SMNVEV (reference sequence). This CDR3 has 14 residues. Losses at the gene ends were 2 bases for V and 8 bases for J; bases not matched to a gene: 5.

The V call is TRBV30, the J call TRBJ1-4; tentatively, D is TRBD1 (6 bases). Germline assignment: CDR1 GTSNPN and CDR2 SVGIG (reference sequence). Trimming removed 3 bases from V and 7 bases from J, with 18 bases in between. The CDR3 runs to 15 residues. DNA of the CDR3: TGTGCCTGGAGATCTCACAGGGTTGGGTTTGAAAAACTGTTTTTT. Protein: CAWRSHRVGFEKLFF.

V and J are TRBV19 and TRBJ2-2; D is unresolved. Germline V gene data show CDR1 as LNHDA and CDR2 as SQIVND (reference sequence). CDR3 size: 12 residues. Trimming took off 8 bases at V and 6 bases at J, with 10 bases between the two ends. CDR3 region: CASHDFPGELFF. DNA of the CDR3: TGTGCCAGTCACGATTTCCCCGGGGAGCTGTTTTTT.

The CDR3 reads CASSLLGQANTGELFF. CDR3 nucleotides: TGTGCCAGCAGTTTGCTGGGACAGGCGAACACCGGGGAGCTGTTTTTT. J is TRBJ2-2 and V is TRBV27, with 8 bases matching TRBD1. Losses at the gene ends were 3 bases for V and 0 bases for J; bases not matched to a gene: 3. This CDR3 is built from 16 residues. CDR1 is MNHEY and CDR2 is SMNVEV in the germline V gene (reference sequence).

V gene TRBV25-1 combines with J gene TRBJ2-7; a possible D gene is TRBD2 (6 bases). V lost 1 base and J 3 bases, leaving 10 bases between the germline ends. Germline assignment: CDR1 MGHDK and CDR2 SYGVNS. The CDR3 consists of 14 residues. In DNA form, the CDR3 reads TGTGCCAGCAGTGAATCGGAGGGTCTCTACGAGCAGTACTTC. Translation gives CASSESEGLYEQYF.

The chain carries TRBV9 and TRBJ1-1; D uncertain. The CDR3 sequence is 14 residues long. Trimming took off 0 bases at V and 5 bases at J, with 11 bases between the two ends. The germline V gene has CDR1 SGDLS and CDR2 YYNGEE. CDR3 DNA sequence: TGTGCCAGCAGCGTAGGCTGGCGGATTACTGAAGCTTTCTTT. Its translation is CASSVGWRITEAFF.

The rearrangement uses TRBV27 and TRBJ1-5, with D possibly TRBD1 on 6 matching bases. V dropped 0 bases and J dropped 8 bases, with 11 bases sitting between them. The CDR3 loop spans 14 amino acids. CDR1 is MNHEY, CDR2 SMNVEV, per germline (reference sequence). DNA of the CDR3: TGTGCCAGCAGTTTATCGACAGGTTATGAGCCCCAGCATTTT. The encoded protein is CASSLSTGYEPQHF.

The gene calls are TRBV5-1 and TRBJ2-2; TRBD2 matches 11 bases. V was clipped by 3 bases and J by 6 bases; unmatched bases: 16. The CDR3 has 19 residues. The germline V gene encodes CDR1 SGHRS and CDR2 YFSETQ. The DNA of the CDR3 is TGCGCCAGCAGCTGGAAGCTAGCGGGGGGCACGAAGTACGCCGGGGAGCTGTTTTTT. Protein product: CASSWKLAGGTKYAGELFF.

With respect to this clone: The junction shows a germline mismatch at one end, possibly a read error. The chain carries TRBV5-8 and TRBJ1-1, with a tentative D call TRBD1 (5 bases). There are 14 residues in the CDR3. The V gene's germline CDR1 is SGHTS and CDR2 YDEGEE. CDR3: CASSLPIAGDLNLF. The CDR3 region has the DNA TGTGCCAGCAGCTTACCAATAGCCGGGGACCTTAACCTCTTT.

The chain couples TRBV18 to TRBJ2-7; 14 bases map to TRBD2. Trimming cost V 5 bases and J 5 bases; bases outside gene matches: 8. This CDR3 is built from 16 residues. In germline, CDR1 is KGHSH, CDR2 LQKENI. The chain's CDR3 is CASSFQTSGRANEQYF. The CDR3 DNA is TGTGCCAGCTCATTTCAGACTAGCGGGAGGGCCAACGAGCAGTACTTC.

Concerning this clone itself: Relative to the germline gene, one junction end is altered; a read error may explain this. This sequence joins TRBV6-5 and TRBJ2-3, with unresolved D. The V gene's germline CDR1 is MNHEY and CDR2 SVGAGI. The CDR3 is 12 amino acids. CDR3 protein: CASSYRPDTQYF. In DNA, the CDR3 is TGTGCCAGCAGTTACAGGCCAGACACGCAGTATTTT.

The chain employs TRBV27 and TRBJ1-5; D might be TRBD1 (5 bases). Trimming pared 2 bases from V and 1 base from J, leaving 6 bases between. The CDR3 extends over 14 amino acids. Germline V gene sequence: CDR1 MNHEY, CDR2 SMNVEV (reference sequence). The CDR3 DNA follows: TGTGCCAGCAGTTTACAGGGAAGCAATCAGCCCCAGCATTTT. It translates to CASSLQGSNQPQHF.

This chain links TRBV27 with TRBJ1-1; no definite D call. Trimming left V 6 bases short and J 0 bases short, with 8 bases between. Looked up from germline, CDR1 is MNHEY and CDR2 is SMNVEV (reference sequence). The CDR3 has 13 residues. The CDR3 nucleotides are TGTGCCAGCAGGGATGGCCTGAACACTGAAGCTTTCTTT. It translates to CASRDGLNTEAFF.

V is TRBV25-1 and J is TRBJ2-1; 7 bases fit TRBD2. This CDR3 has 15 residues. V lost 3 bases and J lost 0; bases outside the gene matches: 2. The germline V gene has CDR1 MGHDK and CDR2 SYGVNS. The chain's CDR3 is CASSDERDSYNEQFF. CDR3 DNA: TGTGCCAGCAGTGACGAGCGGGACTCCTACAATGAGCAGTTCTTC.

The chain is built from TRBV9 and TRBJ2-1; 11 positions agree with TRBD2. The ends lost 4 bases at V and 7 bases at J; junction bases unmatched: 7. CDR3 length: 15 residues. Germline CDR1 SGDLS, CDR2 YYNGEE. This CDR3 reads CASSPGTSGGNEQFF. The CDR3 nucleotides are TGTGCCAGCAGCCCTGGGACTAGCGGAGGGAATGAGCAGTTCTTC.

The J gene is TRBJ2-3, the V gene TRBV6-1, with D perhaps matching TRBD2 (5 bases). Germline CDR1 is MNHNS and CDR2 is SASEGT. V lost 2 bases, J lost 6 bases, and 21 bases lay in between. CDR3 length: 17 amino acids. The CDR3: CASSEQVAQRPRDTQYF. The DNA for the CDR3 is TGTGCCAGCAGTGAACAAGTTGCCCAGCGGCCGCGCGATACGCAGTATTTT.

The gene calls are TRBV7-2 and TRBJ2-3, with TRBD2 identical over 12 bases. Germline V gene data show CDR1 as SGHTA and CDR2 as FQGNSA. Trimming removed 6 bases from V and 5 bases from J; junction bases left unmatched: 6. The CDR3 is made up of 15 amino acids. As DNA, the CDR3 is TGTGCCAGCAGGCGACTAGCGGGAGCGGGAGATACGCAGTATTTT. Amino acids: CASRRLAGAGDTQYF.

The chain employs TRBV9 and TRBJ1-1; weak D call: TRBD1 (5 bases). V gave up 0 bases and J gave up 9 bases, with 12 bases separating them. CDR3 length: 13 amino acids. The germline V gene encodes CDR1 SGDLS and CDR2 YYNGEE. The CDR3 DNA sequence: TGTGCCAGCAGCGTAGGGGGTGGGACTCAAGCTTTCTTT. Encoded protein: CASSVGGGTQAFF.

The rearrangement uses TRBV11-2 and TRBJ2-1; 8 nucleotides line up with TRBD2. The CDR3 runs 15 residues. CDR1 and CDR2 (germline): SGHAT, FQNNGV. After removal of 5 bases from V and 3 bases from J, the junction contained 6 bases not matched to a gene. The DNA for the CDR3 is TGTGCCAGCAGCCTACCGGGACTAGTCTACAATGAGCAGTTCTTC. This translates into CASSLPGLVYNEQFF.

The CDR3 loop is CASSLDSGTAARANYGYTF. The CDR3 bases are TGTGCCAGCAGTTTGGACTCCGGGACAGCCGCCAGAGCTAACTATGGCTACACCTTC. The chain carries TRBV27 and TRBJ1-2; 7 bases align to TRBD1. Germline assignment: CDR1 MNHEY and CDR2 SMNVEV (reference sequence). V gave up 3 bases and J gave up 0 bases; unmatched junction bases: 16. The CDR3 contains 19 residues.

The rearrangement joins TRBV6-1 to TRBJ1-2; 7 positions agree with TRBD1. CDR3 size: 14 residues. From germline, CDR1 is MNHNS and CDR2 SASEGT. Trimming removed 2 bases from V and 8 bases from J; junction bases left unmatched: 8. This CDR3 is CASSERDRLGGYTF. Written as DNA, the CDR3 is TGTGCCAGCAGTGAACGGGACAGATTAGGGGGCTACACCTTC.

The V and J genes are TRBV5-4 and TRBJ1-2; D perhaps matches TRBD1 (6 bases). Germline values: CDR1 SGHNT, CDR2 YYREEE (reference sequence). CDR3 size: 15 residues. With 0 bases removed from V and 1 base from J, the gap between germline ends came to 10 bases. CDR3 region: CASSLAGDYNYGYTF. As DNA, the CDR3 is TGTGCCAGCAGCTTGGCAGGGGATTATAACTATGGCTACACCTTC.

This clone was recorded once. This chain joins TRBV19 and TRBJ1-2; perhaps TRBD1 as D (6 bases). The CDR3 length is 14 residues. Germline assignment: CDR1 LNHDA and CDR2 SQIVND (reference sequence). Trimming left V 4 bases short and J 1 base short, with 10 bases between. The DNA for the CDR3 is TGTGCCAGTAGTAGAGCAGGGGATAACTATGGCTACACCTTC. As protein: CASSRAGDNYGYTF.

This chain links TRBV15 with TRBJ2-5; D call uncertain. Deletions cut 3 bases from V and 2 bases from J, with 4 bases between. The CDR3 is 12 amino acids. The germline V gene has CDR1 LNHNV and CDR2 YYDKDF (reference sequence). CDR3 protein: CATSRGQETQYF. The DNA for the CDR3 is TGTGCCACCAGCAGGGGTCAAGAGACCCAGTACTTC.

Remarks on this clone: This CDR3 is also generated by other DNA sequences in the sample. The chain couples TRBV6-5 to TRBJ1-1, with D possibly being TRBD1 (5 bases). Per the germline V gene, CDR1 is MNHEY and CDR2 is SVGAGI. V lost 0 bases and J lost 2, with 7 bases in between. This CDR3 region has 14 residues. Here the CDR3 reads CASSYSRGNTEAFF. The CDR3 DNA reads as TGTGCCAGCAGTTACTCGAGGGGAAACACTGAAGCTTTCTTT.

This clone was counted a few times. The V call is TRBV27, the J call TRBJ2-1; D is possibly TRBD1 (7 bases). V was trimmed by 4 bases and J by 8 bases, leaving 15 bases between them. The CDR3 consists of 14 residues. Germline CDR1 MNHEY, CDR2 SMNVEV (reference sequence). The CDR3 loop reads CASSSYRGGDEQFF. CDR3 coding DNA: TGTGCCAGCAGTTCCTACAGGGGCGGGGATGAGCAGTTCTTC.

The rearrangement joins TRBV19 to TRBJ2-7; D is uncertain. The V and J ends lost 4 bases and 1 base respectively, with 11 bases between them. There are 14 residues in the CDR3. The germline V gene has CDR1 LNHDA and CDR2 SQIVND (reference sequence). The CDR3 DNA reads TGTGCCAGTAGTACTCGGACGGCGTCCTACGAGCAGTACTTC. It specifies CASSTRTASYEQYF.

V and J are TRBV6-1 and TRBJ1-3; 7 positions agree with TRBD1. Germline-derived CDR1 and CDR2 are MNHNS and SASEGT. The ends lost 2 bases at V and 0 bases at J; junction bases unmatched: 1. This CDR3 contains 15 residues. The CDR3 reads CASSETGDSGNTIYF. The CDR3 DNA follows: TGTGCCAGCAGTGAAACAGGGGACTCTGGAAACACCATATATTTT.